The T cell receptor beta chain described here comes from a study of T cells in Graves' hyperthyroidism and ophthalmopathy. At the level of the study: It was at initial diagnosis, before any treatment, that peripheral blood was collected.

Findings and limits, study-wide: Ophthalmopathy onset followed model prediction by a median roughly 6.5 months.

The source material, RNA transcripts, was used to amplify TCR beta CDR3 regions. In the first-round RT-PCR of the TCR CDR3, the HTBI primer set was used. From the multiplex PCR reads, TCRdb called clonotypes with MiXCR, one entry per CDR3 protein. The sample lists a few hundred thousand distinct CDR3 sequences, just under 15% occurring once. The germline V gene encodes CDR1 GTSNPN and CDR2 SVGIG (reference sequence). With 1 base clipped from V and 5 bases from J, the junction kept 4 bases outside the gene matches. The CDR3 consists of 13 residues. The diagnoses drew upon clinical symptoms, serum thyroxine and TRAb, thyroid ultrasound and orbital computed tomography. This clonotype occurred many times. Its antigen remains unidentified.

The sample comprised blood. The receptor comes from a woman aged 30 to 39 with Graves' hyperthyroidism. The chain is built from TRBV30 and TRBJ1-1, with 7 bases fitting TRBD1. The CDR3 bases are TGTGCCTGGAGTGCCCCGGGACAGACTGAAGCTTTCTTT. Amino acids: CAWSAPGQTEAFF. Based on the CDR3 plus reference TRBV30 and TRBJ1-1, the full variable domain is SQTIHQWPATLVQPVGSPLSLECTVEGTSNPNLYWYRQAAGRGLQLLFYSVGIGQISSEVPQNLSASRPQDRQFILSSKKLLLSDSGFYLCAWSAPGQTEAFFGQGTRLTVV.